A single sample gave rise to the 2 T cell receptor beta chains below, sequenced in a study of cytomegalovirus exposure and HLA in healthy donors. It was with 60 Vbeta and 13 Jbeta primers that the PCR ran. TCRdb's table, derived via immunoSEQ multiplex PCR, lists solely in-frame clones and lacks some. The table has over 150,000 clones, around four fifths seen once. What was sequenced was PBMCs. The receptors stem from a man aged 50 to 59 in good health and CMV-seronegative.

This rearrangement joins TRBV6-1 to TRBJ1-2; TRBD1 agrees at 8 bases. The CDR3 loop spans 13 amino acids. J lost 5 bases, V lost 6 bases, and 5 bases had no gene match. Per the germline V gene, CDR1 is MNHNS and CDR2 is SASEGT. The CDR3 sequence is CASRDRDRYGYTF. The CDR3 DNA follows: TGTGCCAGCAGGGACAGGGATCGGTATGGCTACACCTTC.

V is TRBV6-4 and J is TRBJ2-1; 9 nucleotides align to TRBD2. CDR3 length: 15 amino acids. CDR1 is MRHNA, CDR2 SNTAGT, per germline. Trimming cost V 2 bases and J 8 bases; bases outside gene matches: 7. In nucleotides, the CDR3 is TGTGCCAGCAGTGACGGCGGGGGGGCCGCGGATGAGCAGTTCTTC. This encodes CASSDGGGAADEQFF.